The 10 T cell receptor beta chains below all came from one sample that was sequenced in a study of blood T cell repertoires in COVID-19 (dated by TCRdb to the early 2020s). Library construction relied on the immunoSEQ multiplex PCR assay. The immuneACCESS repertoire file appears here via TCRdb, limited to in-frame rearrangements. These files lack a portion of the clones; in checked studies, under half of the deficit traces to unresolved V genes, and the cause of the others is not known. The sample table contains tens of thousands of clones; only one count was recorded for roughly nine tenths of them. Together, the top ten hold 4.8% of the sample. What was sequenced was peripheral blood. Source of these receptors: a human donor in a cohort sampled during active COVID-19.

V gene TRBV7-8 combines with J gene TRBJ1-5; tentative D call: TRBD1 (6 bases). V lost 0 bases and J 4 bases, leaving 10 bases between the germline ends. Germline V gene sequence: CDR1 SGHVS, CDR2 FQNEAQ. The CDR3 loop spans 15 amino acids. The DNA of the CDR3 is TGTGCCAGCAGCTTAGCCCAGGGGACGAATCAGCCCCAGCATTTT. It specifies CASSLAQGTNQPQHF.

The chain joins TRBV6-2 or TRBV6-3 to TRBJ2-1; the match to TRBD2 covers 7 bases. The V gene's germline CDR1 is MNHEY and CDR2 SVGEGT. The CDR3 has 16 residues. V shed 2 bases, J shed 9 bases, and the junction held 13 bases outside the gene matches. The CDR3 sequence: CASSYRFIGGRGEQFF. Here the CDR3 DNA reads TGTGCCAGCAGTTACAGATTCATAGGCGGGAGAGGTGAGCAGTTCTTC.

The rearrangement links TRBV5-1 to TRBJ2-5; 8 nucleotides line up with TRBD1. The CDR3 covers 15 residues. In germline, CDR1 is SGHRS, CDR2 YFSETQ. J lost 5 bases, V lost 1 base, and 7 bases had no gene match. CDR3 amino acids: CASSLMTGVGETQYF. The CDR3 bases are TGCGCCAGCAGCTTGATGACAGGGGTAGGGGAGACCCAGTACTTC.

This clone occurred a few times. CDR3 DNA sequence: TGTGCCAGCAGTGAACGGAGGGGGAACACTGAAGCTTTCTTT. Protein: CASSERRGNTEAFF. The chain joins TRBV2 to TRBJ1-1, with D possibly TRBD1 on 5 matching bases. CDR1 SNHLY and CDR2 FYNNEI come from the germline V gene. The CDR3 has 14 residues. V lost 2 bases and J lost 1, with 8 bases in between.

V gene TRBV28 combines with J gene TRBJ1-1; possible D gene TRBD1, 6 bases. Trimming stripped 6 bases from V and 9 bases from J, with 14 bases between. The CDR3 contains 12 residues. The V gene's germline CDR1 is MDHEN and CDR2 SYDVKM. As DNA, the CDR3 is TGTGCCAGCAGGTCGTGGGACAATAAAGCTTTCTTT. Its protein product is CASRSWDNKAFF.

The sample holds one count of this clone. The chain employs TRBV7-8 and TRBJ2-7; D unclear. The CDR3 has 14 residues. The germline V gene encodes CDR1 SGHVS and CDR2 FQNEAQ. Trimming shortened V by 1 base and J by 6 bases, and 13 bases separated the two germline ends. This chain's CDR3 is CASSLGSDRSEQYF. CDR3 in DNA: TGTGCCAGCAGCTTAGGGAGTGATCGGAGCGAGCAGTACTTC. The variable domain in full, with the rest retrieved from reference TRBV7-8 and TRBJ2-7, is GAGVSQSPRYKVAKRGQDVALRCDPISGHVSLFWYQQALGQGPEFLTYFQNEAQLDKSGLPSDRFFAERPEGSVSTLKIQRTQQEDSAVYLCASSLGSDRSEQYFGPGTRLTVT.

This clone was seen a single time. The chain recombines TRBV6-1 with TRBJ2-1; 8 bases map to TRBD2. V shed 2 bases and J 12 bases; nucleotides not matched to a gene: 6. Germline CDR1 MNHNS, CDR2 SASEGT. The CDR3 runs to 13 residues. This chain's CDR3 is CASSELGLVWQFF. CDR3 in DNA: TGTGCCAGCAGTGAATTGGGACTAGTCTGGCAGTTCTTC.

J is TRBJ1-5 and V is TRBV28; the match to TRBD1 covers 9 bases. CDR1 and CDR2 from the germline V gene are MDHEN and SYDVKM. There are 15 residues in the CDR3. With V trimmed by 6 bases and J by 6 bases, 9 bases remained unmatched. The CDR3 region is CASRPRDRVTQPQHF. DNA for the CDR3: TGTGCCAGCAGACCCCGGGACAGGGTTACTCAGCCCCAGCATTTT.

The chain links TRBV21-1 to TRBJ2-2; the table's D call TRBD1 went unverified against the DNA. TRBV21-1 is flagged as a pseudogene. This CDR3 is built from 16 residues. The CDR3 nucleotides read TGTGCCAGCAGCAATGGGCCCCCCTCGAAAACCGGGGAGCTGTTTTTT. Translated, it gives CASSNGPPSKTGELFF.

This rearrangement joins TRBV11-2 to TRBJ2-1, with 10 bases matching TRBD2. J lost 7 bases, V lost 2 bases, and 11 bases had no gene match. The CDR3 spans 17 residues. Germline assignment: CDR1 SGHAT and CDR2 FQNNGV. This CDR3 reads CASSLFGASGRVNEQFF. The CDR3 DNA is TGTGCCAGCAGCTTATTTGGGGCTAGCGGGAGAGTGAATGAGCAGTTCTTC.